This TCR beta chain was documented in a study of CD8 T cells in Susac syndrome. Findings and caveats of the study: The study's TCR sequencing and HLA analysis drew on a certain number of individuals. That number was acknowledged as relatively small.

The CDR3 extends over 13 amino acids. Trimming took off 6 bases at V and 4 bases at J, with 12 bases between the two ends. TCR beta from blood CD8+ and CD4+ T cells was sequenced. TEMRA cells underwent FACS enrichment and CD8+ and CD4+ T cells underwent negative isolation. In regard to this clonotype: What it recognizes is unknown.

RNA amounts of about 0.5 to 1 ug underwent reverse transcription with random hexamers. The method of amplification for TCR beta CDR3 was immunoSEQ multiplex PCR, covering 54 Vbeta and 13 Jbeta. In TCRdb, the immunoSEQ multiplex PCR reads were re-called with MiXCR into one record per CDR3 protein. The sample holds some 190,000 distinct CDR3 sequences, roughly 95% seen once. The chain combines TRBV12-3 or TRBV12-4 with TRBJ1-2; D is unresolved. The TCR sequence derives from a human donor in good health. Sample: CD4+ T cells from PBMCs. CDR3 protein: CASRREEIYGYTF. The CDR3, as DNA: TGTGCCAGCAGAAGGGAGGAAATCTATGGCTACACCTTC.